Reported below is one TCR beta chain. The data stem from a study of T cell responses to AZD1222 COVID-19 vaccine. Method: immunoSEQ multiplex PCR; TCRdb's copy keeps in-frame clones and lacks some. Of 200,000 to 300,000 clones listed, approximately 95% were seen once; the top ten hold 0.55%. The CDR3 sequence is 15 residues long. V lost 5 bases, J lost 12 bases, and 16 bases stayed unmatched. Germline CDR1 and CDR2: SNHLY and FYNNEI. Specimen: peripheral blood, collected on day 0 of AZD1222 vaccination. This TCR came from an adult in good health. V is TRBV2 and J is TRBJ2-1; TRBD1 aligns across 7 bases. The CDR3 DNA sequence: TGTGCCAGCAGTCCCCCGGAGTTAGGGGGCTTAGGGCAGTTCTTC. Its protein is CASSPPELGGLGQFF.